At least ten counts were recorded for the clone carrying this T cell receptor (beta chain). RNA transcripts yielded amplified TCR beta CDR3 regions. The TCR CDR3 first-round RT-PCR relied on the HTBI primer set. TCRdb independently ran MiXCR on the multiplex PCR reads; one entry per CDR3 protein. Here the sample spans 400,000 to 550,000 distinct CDR3 sequences, 24% being singletons. The CDR3 totals 14 residues. Germline CDR1 and CDR2: SEHNR and FQNEAQ (reference sequence). V lost 7 bases and J 4 bases, leaving 17 bases between the germline ends. Ophthalmopathy patients had Clinical Activity Score at least 3, NOSPECS grade at least 4, duration under 3 months. Orbital computed tomography and thyroid ultrasound, together with serum TRAb and thyroxine and clinical symptoms, were used for diagnoses. PBMCs stemmed from around 9.3 ml fresh peripheral blood. This specimen comes from a study of T cells in Graves' hyperthyroidism and ophthalmopathy.

The chain has TRBV7-9 and TRBJ2-7, with D possibly matching TRBD2 (6 bases). This sequence originates from a woman aged 25-40 years with Graves' ophthalmopathy. Material: blood. The CDR3 DNA reads as TGTGCCAGCACCTTGGGGGGTCTCGGGTACGAGCAGTACTTC. This translates into CASTLGGLGYEQYF.